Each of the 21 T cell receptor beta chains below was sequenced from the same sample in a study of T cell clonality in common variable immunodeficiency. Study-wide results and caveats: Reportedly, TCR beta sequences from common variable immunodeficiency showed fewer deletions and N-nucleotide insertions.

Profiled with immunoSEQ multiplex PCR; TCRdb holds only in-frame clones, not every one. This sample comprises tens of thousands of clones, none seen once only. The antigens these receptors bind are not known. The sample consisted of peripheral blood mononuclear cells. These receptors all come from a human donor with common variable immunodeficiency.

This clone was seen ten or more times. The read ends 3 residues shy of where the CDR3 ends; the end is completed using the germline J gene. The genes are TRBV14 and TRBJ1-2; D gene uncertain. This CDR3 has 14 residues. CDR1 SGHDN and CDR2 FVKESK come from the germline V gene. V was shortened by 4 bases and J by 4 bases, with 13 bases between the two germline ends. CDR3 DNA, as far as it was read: TGTGCCAGCAGCCTCTCGAGCCGAACCTATGGC. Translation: CASSLSSRTYG. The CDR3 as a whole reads CASSLSSRTYGYTF.

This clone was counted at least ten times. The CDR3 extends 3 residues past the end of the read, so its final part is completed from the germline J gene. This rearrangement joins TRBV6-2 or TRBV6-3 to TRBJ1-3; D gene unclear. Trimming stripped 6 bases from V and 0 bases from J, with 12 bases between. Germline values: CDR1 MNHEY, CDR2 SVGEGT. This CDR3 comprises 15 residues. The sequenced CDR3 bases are TGTGCCAGCAGCCCACGGGTTACCTCTGGAAACACC. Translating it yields CASSPRVTSGNT. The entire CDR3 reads CASSPRVTSGNTIYF.

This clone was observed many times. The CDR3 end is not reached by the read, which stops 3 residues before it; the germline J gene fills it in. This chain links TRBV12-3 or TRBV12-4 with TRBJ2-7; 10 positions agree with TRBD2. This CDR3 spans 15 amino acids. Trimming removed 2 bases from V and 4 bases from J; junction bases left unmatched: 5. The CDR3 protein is CASSLSGGAYYEQYF. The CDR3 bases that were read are TGTGCCAGCAGTTTAAGCGGGGGGGCCTATTACGAG.

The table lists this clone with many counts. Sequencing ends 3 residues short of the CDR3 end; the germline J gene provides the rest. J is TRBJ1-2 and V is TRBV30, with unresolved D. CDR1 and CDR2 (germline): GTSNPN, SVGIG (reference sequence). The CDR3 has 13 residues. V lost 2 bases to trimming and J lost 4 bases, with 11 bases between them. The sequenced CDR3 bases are TGTGCCTGGAGTTTCAAAGGGTCCTATGGC. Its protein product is CAWSFKGSYG. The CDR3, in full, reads CAWSFKGSYGYTF.

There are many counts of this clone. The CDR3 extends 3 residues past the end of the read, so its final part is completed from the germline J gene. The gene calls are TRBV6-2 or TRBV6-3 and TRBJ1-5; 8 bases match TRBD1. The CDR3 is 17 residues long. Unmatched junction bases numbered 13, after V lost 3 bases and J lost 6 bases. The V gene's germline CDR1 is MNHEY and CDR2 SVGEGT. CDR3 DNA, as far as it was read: TGTGCCAGCAGTTATCAGACAGGGGAGATTCCCGCTCAGCCC. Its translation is CASSYQTGEIPAQP. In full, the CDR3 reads CASSYQTGEIPAQPQHF.

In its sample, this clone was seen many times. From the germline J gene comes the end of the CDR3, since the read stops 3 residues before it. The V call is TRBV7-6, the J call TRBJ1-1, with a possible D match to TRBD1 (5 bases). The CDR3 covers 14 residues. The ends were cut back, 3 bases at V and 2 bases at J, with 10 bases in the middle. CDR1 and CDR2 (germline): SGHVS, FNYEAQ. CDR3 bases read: TGTGCCAGCAGCTTTATAGGGGATAACACTGAA. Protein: CASSFIGDNTE. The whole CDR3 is CASSFIGDNTEAFF. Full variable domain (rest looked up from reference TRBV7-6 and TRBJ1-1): GAGVSQSPRYKVTKRGQDVALRCDPISGHVSLYWYRQALGQGPEFLTYFNYEAQQDKSGLPNDRFSAERPEGSISTLTIQRTEQRDSAMYRCASSFIGDNTEAFFGQGTRLTVV.

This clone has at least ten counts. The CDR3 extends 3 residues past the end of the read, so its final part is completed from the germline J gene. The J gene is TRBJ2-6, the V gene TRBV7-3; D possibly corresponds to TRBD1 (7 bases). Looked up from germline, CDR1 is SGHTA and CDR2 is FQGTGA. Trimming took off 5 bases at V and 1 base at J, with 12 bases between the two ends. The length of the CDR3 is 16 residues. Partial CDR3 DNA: TGTGCCAGCAGCCCACCAGGGGGGTCTGGGGCCAACGTC. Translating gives CASSPPGGSGANV. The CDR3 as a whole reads CASSPPGGSGANVLTF.

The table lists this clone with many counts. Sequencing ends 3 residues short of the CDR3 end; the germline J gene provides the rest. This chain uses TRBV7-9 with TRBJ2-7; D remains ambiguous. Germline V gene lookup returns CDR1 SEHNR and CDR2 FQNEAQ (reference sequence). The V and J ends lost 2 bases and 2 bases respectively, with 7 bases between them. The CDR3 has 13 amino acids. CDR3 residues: CASSLSSTYEQYF. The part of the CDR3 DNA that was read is TGTGCCAGCAGCTTAAGCTCCACCTACGAG.

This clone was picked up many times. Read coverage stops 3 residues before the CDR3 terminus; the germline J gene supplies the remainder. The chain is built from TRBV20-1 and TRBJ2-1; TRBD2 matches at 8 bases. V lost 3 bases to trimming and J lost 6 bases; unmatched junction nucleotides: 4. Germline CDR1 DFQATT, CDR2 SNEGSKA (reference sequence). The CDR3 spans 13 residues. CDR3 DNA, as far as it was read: TGCAGTGCTAGTCGGGGGGGTAGCAATGAG. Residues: CSASRGGSNE. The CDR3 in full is CSASRGGSNEQFF.

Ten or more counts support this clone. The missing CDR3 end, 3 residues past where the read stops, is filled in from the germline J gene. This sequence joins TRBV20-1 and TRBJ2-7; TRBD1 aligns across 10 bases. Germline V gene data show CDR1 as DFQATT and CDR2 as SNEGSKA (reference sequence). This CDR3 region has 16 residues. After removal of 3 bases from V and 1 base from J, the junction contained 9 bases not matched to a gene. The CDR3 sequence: CSASLPGQGLSYEQYF. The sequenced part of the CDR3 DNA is TGCAGTGCTAGTCTTCCGGGACAGGGGTTATCCTACGAG.

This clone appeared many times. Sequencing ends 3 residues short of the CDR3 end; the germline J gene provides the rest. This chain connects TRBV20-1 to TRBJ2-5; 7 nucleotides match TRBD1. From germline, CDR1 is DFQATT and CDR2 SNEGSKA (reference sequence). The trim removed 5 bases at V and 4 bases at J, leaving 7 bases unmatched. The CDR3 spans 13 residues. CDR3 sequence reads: CSAHPTGRETQYF. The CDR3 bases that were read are TGCAGTGCTCACCCGACAGGGCGAGAGACC.

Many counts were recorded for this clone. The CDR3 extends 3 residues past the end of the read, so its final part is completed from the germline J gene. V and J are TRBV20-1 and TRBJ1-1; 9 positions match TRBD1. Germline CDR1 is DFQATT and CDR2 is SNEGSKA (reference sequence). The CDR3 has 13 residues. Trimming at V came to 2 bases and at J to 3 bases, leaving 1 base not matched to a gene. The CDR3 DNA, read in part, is TGCAGTGCTAGACGGGACAGGGACACTGAA. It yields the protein CSARRDRDTE. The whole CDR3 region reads CSARRDRDTEAFF.

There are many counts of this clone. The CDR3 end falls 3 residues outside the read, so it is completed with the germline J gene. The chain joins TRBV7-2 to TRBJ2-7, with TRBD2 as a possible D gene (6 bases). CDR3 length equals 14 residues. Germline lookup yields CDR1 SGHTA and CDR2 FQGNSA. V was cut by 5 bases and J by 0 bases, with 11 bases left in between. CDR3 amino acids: CASSRPGLSYEQYF. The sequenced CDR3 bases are TGTGCCAGCAGCCGGCCGGGACTCTCCTACGAG.

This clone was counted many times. CDR3 sequence: CASETHGYTF. The part of the CDR3 DNA that was read is TGTGCCAGCGAAACTCATGGC. The chain is built from TRBV3-1 (or the pseudogene TRBV3-2) and TRBJ1-2; the D is unclear. The CDR3 extends 3 residues past the end of the read, so its final part is completed from the germline J gene. V was trimmed by 8 bases and J by 6 bases, leaving 7 bases between them. Germline CDR1 and CDR2: LGHDT and YNNKEL (reference sequence). The CDR3 has 10 residues.

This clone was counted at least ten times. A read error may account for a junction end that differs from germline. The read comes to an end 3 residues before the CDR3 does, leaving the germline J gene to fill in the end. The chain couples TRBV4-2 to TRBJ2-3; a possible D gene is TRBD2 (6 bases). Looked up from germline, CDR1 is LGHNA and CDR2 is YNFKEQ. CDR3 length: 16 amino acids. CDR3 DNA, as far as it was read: TGCGCCAGCAGCCAAGATTTTAGCGGATCCACAGATACG. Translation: CASSQDFSGSTDT. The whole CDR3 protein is CASSQDFSGSTDTQYF.

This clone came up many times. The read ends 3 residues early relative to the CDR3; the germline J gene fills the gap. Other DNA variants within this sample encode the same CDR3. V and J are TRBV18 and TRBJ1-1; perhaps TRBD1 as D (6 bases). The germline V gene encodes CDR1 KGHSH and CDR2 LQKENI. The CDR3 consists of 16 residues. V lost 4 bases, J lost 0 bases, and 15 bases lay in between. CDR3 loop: CASSLSQGSMNTEAFF. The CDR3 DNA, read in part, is TGTGCCAGCTCACTCTCACAGGGCTCTATGAACACTGAA. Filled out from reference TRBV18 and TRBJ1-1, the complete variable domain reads NAGVMQNPRHLVRRRGQEARLRCSPMKGHSHVYWYRQLPEEGLKFMVYLQKENIIDESGMPKERFSAEFPKEGPSILRIQQVVRGDSAAYFCASSLSQGSMNTEAFFGQGTRLTVV.

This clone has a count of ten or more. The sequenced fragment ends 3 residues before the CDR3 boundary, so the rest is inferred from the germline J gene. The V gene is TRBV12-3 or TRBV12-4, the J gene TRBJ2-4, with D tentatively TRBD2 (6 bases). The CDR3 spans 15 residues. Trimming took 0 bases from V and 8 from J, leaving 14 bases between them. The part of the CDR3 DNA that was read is TGTGCCAGCAGTTTAGCCCTGGCGGGGACTGACATT. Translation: CASSLALAGTDI. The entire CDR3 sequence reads CASSLALAGTDIQYF.

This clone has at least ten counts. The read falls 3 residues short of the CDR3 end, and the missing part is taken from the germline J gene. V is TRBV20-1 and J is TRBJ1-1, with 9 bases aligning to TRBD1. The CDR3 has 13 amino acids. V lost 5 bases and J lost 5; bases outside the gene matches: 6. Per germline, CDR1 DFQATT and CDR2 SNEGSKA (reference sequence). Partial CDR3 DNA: TGCAGTGCTGACAGGGGGTTTAGGACTGAA. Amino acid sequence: CSADRGFRTE. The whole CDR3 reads CSADRGFRTEAFF.

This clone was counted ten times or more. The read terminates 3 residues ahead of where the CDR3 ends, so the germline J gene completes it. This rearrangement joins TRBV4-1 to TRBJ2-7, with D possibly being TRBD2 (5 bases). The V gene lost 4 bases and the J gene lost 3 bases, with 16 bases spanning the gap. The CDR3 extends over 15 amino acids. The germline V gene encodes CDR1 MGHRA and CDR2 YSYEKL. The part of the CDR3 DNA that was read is TGCGCCAGCAGCCCTCAACTGGACTTTAGCTACGAG. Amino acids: CASSPQLDFSYE. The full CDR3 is CASSPQLDFSYEQYF.

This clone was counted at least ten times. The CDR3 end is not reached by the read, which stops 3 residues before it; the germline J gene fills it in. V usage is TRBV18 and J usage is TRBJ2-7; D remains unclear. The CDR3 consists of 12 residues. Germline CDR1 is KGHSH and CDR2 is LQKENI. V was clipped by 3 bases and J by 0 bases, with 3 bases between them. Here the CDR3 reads CASSPNSYEQYF. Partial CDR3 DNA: TGTGCCAGCTCACCCAACTCCTACGAG.

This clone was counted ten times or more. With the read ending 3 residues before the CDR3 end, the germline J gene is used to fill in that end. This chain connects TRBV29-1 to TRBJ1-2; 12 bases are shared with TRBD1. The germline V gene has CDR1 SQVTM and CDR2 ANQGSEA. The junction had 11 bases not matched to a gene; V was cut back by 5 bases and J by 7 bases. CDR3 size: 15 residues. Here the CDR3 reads CSVSSSGTGGSGYTF. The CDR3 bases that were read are TGCAGCGTTTCTTCTTCCGGGACAGGGGGCAGTGGC.